This T cell receptor beta chain was found in a study of CD8 T cells in ankylosing spondylitis. This CDR3 is built from 14 residues. V was shortened by 9 bases and J by 5 bases, with 17 bases between the two germline ends. Germline CDR1 is KGHSH and CDR2 is LQKENI. Making the TCR beta libraries involved quantitative 5'-RACE with molecular barcodes. TCRdb re-derived calls from the 5' RACE reads in MiXCR, one entry per CDR3 protein. The data contain just under 550,000 distinct CDR3 sequences, about 13% of them seen just once; the ten biggest clones take up under 7.5%. As for this clonotype: As yet, its antigen is unknown.

General study results and limits: For ankylosing spondylitis blood, a TCR beta motif of several highly homologous variants appeared characteristic. Disease-linked clones were found to be CD8+ and relatively rare in peripheral blood. Matched ankylosing spondylitis synovial fluid reportedly contained a significantly enriched population of disease-linked clones.

The chain links TRBV18 to TRBJ1-5, with D possibly TRBD1 on 6 matching bases. The receptor was derived from a male donor with ankylosing spondylitis. Sequenced input: blood, either unsorted or a sorted T cell fraction (not recorded which). The CDR3 sequence: CASCRASGDQPQHF. DNA of the CDR3: TGTGCCAGTTGTCGGGCGTCAGGGGATCAGCCCCAGCATTTT.